This T cell receptor beta chain was identified during a study of sequential checkpoint blockade in melanoma. About the research overall: Arm A got nivolumab then ipilimumab; arm B the reverse, 1:1. Matched biopsies came pretreatment and at week 13 for approximately 22 patients.

V lost 8 bases and J 0 bases, leaving 11 bases between the germline ends. Germline lookup yields CDR1 LNHDA and CDR2 SQIVND (reference sequence). CDR3 length: 14 amino acids. Treatment in this sample: randomized to nivolumab then ipilimumab (arm A) or the reverse (arm B). TCRdb's table, derived via immunoSEQ multiplex PCR, lists solely in-frame clones and lacks some. Of 2,000 to 2,500 clones in the sample, 15% to 20% were seen once. This receptor was taken from a human donor with melanoma. Source: tumor tissue (inferred from file names), taken from a patient given nivolumab and ipilimumab in sequence. This chain connects TRBV19 to TRBJ1-3; D possibly corresponds to TRBD1 (5 bases). The CDR3: CASRPGSSGNTIYF. The CDR3 DNA follows: TGTGCCAGTCGTCCAGGGAGCTCTGGAAACACCATATATTTT.